This TCR beta chain is drawn from a study of T cell changes during pregnancy in multiple sclerosis. The CDR3 length is 14 residues. V lost 6 bases to trimming and J lost 1 base, with 10 bases between them. Germline assignment: CDR1 MNHEY and CDR2 SVGAGI. Data came from immunoSEQ multiplex PCR; TCRdb stores just in-frame clones and leaves some out. The top ten clones hold approximately 6.7% of a sample with some 38,000 clones, around 89% of them seen once. The chain combines TRBV6-5 with TRBJ1-5, with D maybe TRBD1 (5 bases). This TCR derives from a female donor with multiple sclerosis, enrolled in a pregnancy study. The sequenced sample was CD8+ T cells from peripheral blood mononuclear cells, obtained in the third trimester of pregnancy. The CDR3 region is CASRSGGSNQPQHF. CDR3 nucleotide sequence: TGTGCCAGCAGGTCGGGGGGAAGCAATCAGCCCCAGCATTTT.